Following are 10 T cell receptor beta chains from one sample sequenced in a study of cytomegalovirus exposure and HLA in healthy donors. With 60 Vbeta and 13 Jbeta primers, the PCR was carried out. Profiling relied on immunoSEQ multiplex PCR, and the TCRdb table lists in-frame clones only, not all of them. The sample consists of about 120,000 clones, about 80% of them appearing once. Input material: PBMCs. These receptors were taken from a woman aged 35 to 49 in good health and CMV-seropositive.

The rearrangement uses TRBV19 and TRBJ2-2; weak D call: TRBD2 (6 bases). V lost 6 bases and J lost 1, with 15 bases in between. From germline, CDR1 is LNHDA and CDR2 SQIVND (reference sequence). The CDR3 length is 16 residues. The CDR3 DNA sequence: TGTGCCAGTAGCCGCGGGGCGGAGTTGAACACCGGGGAGCTGTTTTTT. This codes for CASSRGAELNTGELFF.

This chain connects TRBV7-2 to TRBJ2-2, with TRBD1 matching 11 bases. In germline, CDR1 is SGHTA, CDR2 FQGNSA. Trimming cost V 5 bases and J 7 bases; bases outside gene matches: 15. The CDR3 is 18 amino acids. CDR3 in amino acids: CASSRVRLGQGANGELFF. The CDR3 bases are TGTGCCAGCAGCCGAGTTAGGTTAGGACAGGGGGCTAACGGGGAGCTGTTTTTT.

V and J are TRBV19 and TRBJ1-5; D is uncertain. The CDR3 sequence is 15 residues long. Per the germline V gene, CDR1 is LNHDA and CDR2 is SQIVND (reference sequence). The V end was cut by 6 bases, the J end by 6 bases, with 18 bases between. The CDR3 reads CASRLQPSAVQPQHF. CDR3 nucleotide sequence: TGTGCCAGTAGGTTACAACCCTCGGCGGTTCAGCCCCAGCATTTT. Looking up the rest from reference TRBV19 and TRBJ1-5 gives the full variable domain: DGGITQSPKYLFRKEGQNVTLSCEQNLNHDAMYWYRQDPGQGLRLIYYSQIVNDFQKGDIAEGYSVSREKKESFPLTVTSAQKNPTAFYLCASRLQPSAVQPQHFGDGTRLSIL.

This chain links TRBV7-9 with TRBJ1-4, with 9 bases matching TRBD1. J was trimmed by 8 bases and V by 5 bases; bases with no gene match: 6. The CDR3 is 14 residues long. Germline CDR1 is SEHNR and CDR2 is FQNEAQ (reference sequence). CDR3 sequence (DNA): TGTGCCAGCAGCATTGGACAGGGGTGGGAAAAACTGTTTTTT. Translating gives CASSIGQGWEKLFF.

The CDR3 DNA is TGTGCCAGCAGCTTAAGTCGGGGGAAGCGCGGGGACACTGAAGCTTTCTTT. Protein: CASSLSRGKRGDTEAFF. This chain connects TRBV11-2 to TRBJ1-1, with D maybe TRBD1 (5 bases). The length of the CDR3 is 17 residues. Germline V gene lookup returns CDR1 SGHAT and CDR2 FQNNGV. V shed 2 bases and J shed 3 bases, with 19 bases lying between them.

The chain uses TRBV29-1 and TRBJ2-1; no reliable D call. V lost 6 bases and J lost 8, with 11 bases in between. The germline CDR1 and CDR2 sequences are SQVTM and ANQGSEA. The CDR3 covers 11 residues. In DNA form, the CDR3 reads TGCAGCGTGCAAACTCTCGATGAGCAGTTCTTC. Translating gives CSVQTLDEQFF.

This rearrangement joins TRBV7-3 to TRBJ2-7; D is possibly TRBD1 (6 bases). Germline CDR1 is SGHTA and CDR2 is FQGTGA. The length of the CDR3 is 13 residues. Trimming stripped 4 bases from V and 6 bases from J, with 13 bases between. Written as DNA, the CDR3 is TGTGCCAGCAGCTCACAGCAAGGGGGCGAGCAGTACTTC. Amino acid sequence: CASSSQQGGEQYF.

The chain couples TRBV28 to TRBJ1-1; 7 nucleotides line up with TRBD1. V trimming: 7 bases; J trimming: 0 bases; junction bases outside the gene matches: 8. CDR1 and CDR2 (germline): MDHEN, SYDVKM. There are 15 residues in the CDR3. The CDR3 loop is CASTRGDLLNTEAFF. The CDR3 nucleotides read TGTGCCAGCACCAGGGGGGACTTGTTGAACACTGAAGCTTTCTTT.

J is TRBJ1-4 and V is TRBV19; tentative D call: TRBD1 (6 bases). This CDR3 contains 15 residues. Germline CDR1 LNHDA, CDR2 SQIVND (reference sequence). V was pared by 5 bases and J by 10 bases, with 20 bases between. CDR3 region: CASSPRTEARLKLFF. CDR3 nucleotides: TGTGCCAGTAGTCCCAGGACAGAGGCAAGGCTAAAACTGTTTTTT.

J is TRBJ2-3 and V is TRBV5-1; 10 nucleotides agree with TRBD2. Germline V gives CDR1 SGHRS, CDR2 YFSETQ. After removal of 1 base from V and 4 bases from J, the junction contained 3 bases not matched to a gene. The CDR3 is made up of 15 amino acids. The CDR3 spells CASSLQAGGADTQYF. CDR3 bases: TGCGCCAGCAGCTTGCAAGCGGGAGGGGCAGATACGCAGTATTTT.